This T cell receptor beta chain was identified in a study of blood T cell repertoires in COVID-19 (dated by TCRdb to 2020 to 2021). Concerning the study at large: Samples covering the acute and convalescent phases of COVID-19 were provided by collaborators in the United States, Italy and Spain. The prospective study material was composed of cDNA or gDNA derived from T cells, B-cell-depleted T cells, or PBMCs. Deeply sampled blood TCRbeta repertoires from subjects exposed to, actively infected with, or recovered from COVID-19 were included in the dataset. The repertoires were released in a freely available public database meant as a resource for research on the immune response to SARS-CoV-2. Samples came from the ongoing ImmuneRACE study (first 160 participants) plus 1,254 subjects from 6 global collaborators. A de-identified subject ID, COVID-19 status, age in years and sex were almost always included in the sample metadata. Where HLA class I and class II types were available, the types were taken from metadata supplied by the sample provider, not from assay-based typing. The full study reports these points: The quantity of clinical and demographic metadata differed by source and by participant and was supplied without curation.

As concerns this clone: There is no known antigen for this receptor. Base qualities are not provided; no much larger clone lies one nucleotide away.

Whole blood was collected in K2EDTA tubes by collaborating institutions according to the institutions' own protocols. For TCRbeta analysis, collaborator samples were shipped as frozen whole blood, as isolated PBMCs, or as DNA extracted from either sample type. From a lookup of the germline V gene, CDR1 and CDR2 are SGHTS and YDEGEE. V lost 2 bases and J lost 2 bases, and the count of bases not matched to a germline gene is 7. Measured from the cysteine to the phenylalanine, the CDR3 is 15 residues long. The CDR3 DNA has 45 bases and is translated from base 1. TCRbeta CDR3 regions were amplified from genomic DNA using the immunoSEQ Assay, a bias-controlled multiplex PCR. The original methods were these. Nucleated cell counts per sample were estimated from amplification of reference gene primers within the assay. To quantify the absolute abundance of each unique TCRbeta CDR3 rearrangement, sequence reads were collapsed and filtered. For each sample, productive Simpson clonality was calculated as the square root of Simpson's diversity index over productive rearrangements. TCRdb took this table from immuneACCESS and kept in-frame rearrangements with V and J called. Such tables lack part of the clones; where checked against another copy, unresolved V genes explain under half of the gap, and the rest is unexplained. V, J and clone size reflect that table, while D and trimming were determined from the DNA. The sample table contains about 62,000 clones; only one count was recorded for 80% to 90% of them. The ten largest make up about 1.5% of the sample.

The V gene is TRBV5-8 and the J gene is TRBJ2-7; 7 bases in the middle match TRBD1. The sequence derives from a woman older than 75 with acute or convalescent COVID-19. Material for sequencing was peripheral blood. CDR3 protein: CASSFGTANTYEQYF. The DNA sequence is given as TGTGCCAGCAGCTTCGGGACAGCTAATACCTACGAGCAGTACTTC.